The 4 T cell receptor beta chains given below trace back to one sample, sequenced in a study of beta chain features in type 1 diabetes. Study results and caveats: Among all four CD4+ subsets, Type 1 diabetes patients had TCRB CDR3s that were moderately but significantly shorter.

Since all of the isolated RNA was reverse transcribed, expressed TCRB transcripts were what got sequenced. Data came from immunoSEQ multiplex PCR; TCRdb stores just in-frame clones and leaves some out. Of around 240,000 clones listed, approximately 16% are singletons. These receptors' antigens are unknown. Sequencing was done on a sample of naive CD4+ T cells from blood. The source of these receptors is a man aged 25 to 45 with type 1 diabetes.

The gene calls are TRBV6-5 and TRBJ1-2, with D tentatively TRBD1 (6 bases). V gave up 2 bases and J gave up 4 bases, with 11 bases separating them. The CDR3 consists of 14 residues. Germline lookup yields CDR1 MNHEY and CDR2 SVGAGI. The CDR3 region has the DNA TGTGCCAGCAGTTACGACAGGATCTCCTATGGCTACACCTTC. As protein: CASSYDRISYGYTF.

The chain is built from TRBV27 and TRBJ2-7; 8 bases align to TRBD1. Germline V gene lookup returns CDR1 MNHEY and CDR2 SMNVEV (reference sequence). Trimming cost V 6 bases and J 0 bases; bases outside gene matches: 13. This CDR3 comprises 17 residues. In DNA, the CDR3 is TGTGCCAGCAGCGTACGACAGGGGCTGGGAAACTCCTACGAGCAGTACTTC. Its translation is CASSVRQGLGNSYEQYF.

Here the CDR3 reads CASSLALAGGYEQYF. CDR3 DNA sequence: TGTGCCAGCAGCTTAGCACTAGCGGGAGGTTACGAGCAGTACTTC. This rearrangement joins TRBV7-8 to TRBJ2-7; 12 bases line up with TRBD2. Looked up from germline, CDR1 is SGHVS and CDR2 is FQNEAQ. CDR3 size: 15 residues. With 0 bases clipped from V and 4 bases from J, the junction kept 1 base outside the gene matches.

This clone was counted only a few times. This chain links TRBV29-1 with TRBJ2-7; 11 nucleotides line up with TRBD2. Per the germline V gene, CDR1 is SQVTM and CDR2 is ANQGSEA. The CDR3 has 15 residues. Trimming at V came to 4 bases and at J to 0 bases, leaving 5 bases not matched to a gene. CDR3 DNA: TGCAGCGTTGGGGGTACTAGCGGGAGCTCCTACGAGCAGTACTTC. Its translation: CSVGGTSGSSYEQYF.